The 32 T cell receptor beta chains given below trace back to one sample, sequenced in a study of identical twins. TCRdb ran MiXCR on the 5' RACE reads and lists one entry per CDR3 protein. The sample consists of about 340,000 distinct CDR3 sequences, 9% to 15% of them appearing once. In addition, the sample was reused for a study of yellow fever vaccine responses in identical twins.

Sequenced material: CD8+ T cells sorted from blood. These receptors were collected from a woman between 18 and 30 years old in good health.

The chain combines TRBV9 with TRBJ1-2; D is perhaps TRBD1 (5 bases). The CDR3 is 12 residues long. The V end lost 6 bases, the J end lost 3 bases, and 9 bases lay between the germline ends. Germline V gene sequence: CDR1 SGDLS, CDR2 YYNGEE. In DNA, the CDR3 is TGTGCCAGCAAGACGGGACACTATGGCTACACCTTC. It is translated as CASKTGHYGYTF.

The sample holds a few counts of this clonotype. This sequence joins TRBV20-1 and TRBJ2-5; 9 nucleotides align to TRBD1. There are 16 residues in the CDR3. J was trimmed by 4 bases and V by 6 bases; bases with no gene match: 15. Germline CDR1 is DFQATT and CDR2 is SNEGSKA (reference sequence). The CDR3 reads CSAGDREAVMVETQYF. CDR3 DNA sequence: TGCAGTGCGGGGGACAGGGAAGCAGTCATGGTAGAGACCCAGTACTTC.

This clonotype was seen a handful of times. The chain recombines TRBV14 with TRBJ1-2; D perhaps matches TRBD1 (5 bases). The CDR3 is 14 residues long. V was pared by 4 bases and J by 4 bases, with 13 bases between. The germline gives CDR1 SGHDN, CDR2 FVKESK. The CDR3 DNA reads TGTGCCAGCAGCCCAACAGGCGGGCTCTATGGCTACACCTTC. Translation gives CASSPTGGLYGYTF.

This clonotype was observed a few times. This chain links TRBV28 with TRBJ2-1; 9 bases match TRBD2. CDR1 and CDR2 (germline): MDHEN, SYDVKM. J lost 3 bases, V lost 1 base, and 4 bases had no gene match. The CDR3 contains 16 residues. CDR3 in DNA: TGTGCCAGCAGTTTATTAGCTAGCGGGATCTACAATGAGCAGTTCTTC. It encodes CASSLLASGIYNEQFF.

The gene calls are TRBV7-9 and TRBJ2-7, with D possibly TRBD2 on 6 matching bases. V lost 5 bases and J 2 bases, leaving 16 bases between the germline ends. This CDR3 comprises 15 residues. The germline CDR1 and CDR2 sequences are SEHNR and FQNEAQ (reference sequence). The CDR3, as DNA: TGTGCCAGCAGCCCCGCCTCGGAGGGTGCCTACGAGCAGTACGTC. The encoded protein is CASSPASEGAYEQYV.

This clonotype was observed a few times. The V and J genes are TRBV6-1 and TRBJ2-2; 7 nucleotides line up with TRBD1. CDR1 and CDR2 from the germline V gene are MNHNS and SASEGT. The length of the CDR3 is 14 residues. Trimming took 8 bases from V and 5 from J; bases not matched to a gene: 8. The DNA for the CDR3 is TGTGCCAGCCGCCCAACAGGGGATACCGGGGAGCTGTTTTTT. Its translation is CASRPTGDTGELFF.

This chain links TRBV28 with TRBJ2-7; no clear D. CDR1 MDHEN and CDR2 SYDVKM come from the germline V gene. V was trimmed by 6 bases and J by 4 bases, leaving 19 bases between them. The CDR3 has 15 amino acids. CDR3 in DNA: TGTGCCAGCAGCTCCCTGTTCGCGGAGACTTACGAGCAGTACTTC. It is translated as CASSSLFAETYEQYF. Combining the CDR3 with reference TRBV28 and TRBJ2-7 gives the whole variable domain DVKVTQSSRYLVKRTGEKVFLECVQDMDHENMFWYRQDPGLGLRLIYFSYDVKMKEKGDIPEGYSVSREKKERFSLILESASTNQTSMYLCASSSLFAETYEQYFGPGTRLTVT.

The genes are TRBV7-8 and TRBJ2-3; TRBD2 matches at 9 bases. Trimming took 6 bases from V and 6 from J; bases not matched to a gene: 7. CDR1 and CDR2 from the germline V gene are SGHVS and FQNEAQ. CDR3 length equals 14 residues. The CDR3 DNA reads as TGTGCCAGCAGGAGCGGGGGGACCGCGGATACGCAGTATTTT. Translation gives CASRSGGTADTQYF.

This chain uses TRBV28 with TRBJ1-1, with D perhaps TRBD1 (5 bases). Looked up from germline, CDR1 is MDHEN and CDR2 is SYDVKM. The V end was cut by 6 bases, the J end by 3 bases, with 11 bases between. CDR3 length equals 13 residues. DNA for the CDR3: TGTGCCAGCAGAAACCAGGGATACACTGAAGCTTTCTTT. The encoded protein is CASRNQGYTEAFF.

This clonotype has just a few counts. The chain couples TRBV13 to TRBJ2-1; 8 bases map to TRBD2. The CDR3 consists of 14 residues. With V trimmed by 4 bases and J by 8 bases, 7 bases remained unmatched. The germline gives CDR1 PRHDT, CDR2 FYEKMQ (reference sequence). CDR3 in DNA: TGTGCCAGCAGCTCCCCGGGACTAGGGGATGAGCAGTTCTTC. Residues: CASSSPGLGDEQFF.

This clonotype was counted between two and nine times. The chain is built from TRBV5-1 and TRBJ2-7; TRBD2 is a possible D gene (5 bases). V lost 4 bases and J lost 4, with 18 bases in between. Germline assignment: CDR1 SGHRS and CDR2 YFSETQ. The CDR3 extends over 15 amino acids. The CDR3 sequence is CASSLRTGSIYEQYF. The CDR3 DNA reads as TGCGCCAGCAGCCTGCGGACGGGGTCCATTTACGAGCAGTACTTC.

The chain has TRBV12-3 or TRBV12-4 and TRBJ2-1; 12 nucleotides line up with TRBD2. The junction had 17 bases not matched to a gene; V was cut back by 7 bases and J by 10 bases. The CDR3 sequence is 17 residues long. CDR3 sequence reads: CASIGTSGSGGALEQFF. The CDR3 nucleotides are TGTGCCAGCATAGGGACTAGCGGGTCTGGGGGCGCACTAGAGCAGTTCTTC.

This clonotype has a count of ten or more. The genes are TRBV20-1 and TRBJ2-7, with D possibly TRBD2 on 5 matching bases. The CDR3 has 13 residues. The V gene lost 4 bases and the J gene lost 3 bases, with 13 bases spanning the gap. The germline V gene encodes CDR1 DFQATT and CDR2 SNEGSKA (reference sequence). CDR3 residues: CSANRDIDYEQYV. CDR3 sequence (DNA): TGCAGTGCTAACCGGGATATAGACTACGAGCAGTACGTC.

The chain links TRBV5-1 to TRBJ2-3; 7 bases fit TRBD2. Per the germline V gene, CDR1 is SGHRS and CDR2 is YFSETQ. The CDR3 spans 17 residues. The J segment lost 2 bases and the V segment lost 1 base, leaving 10 bases of the junction unmatched. The CDR3 loop reads CASSLSSGGDFTDTQYF. CDR3 nucleotide sequence: TGCGCCAGCAGCTTGTCGTCGGGGGGAGATTTCACAGATACGCAGTATTTT. The full variable domain, with the rest looked up from reference TRBV5-1 and TRBJ2-3, is KAGVTQTPRYLIKTRGQQVTLSCSPISGHRSVSWYQQTPGQGLQFLFEYFSETQRNKGNFPGRFSGRQFSNSRSEMNVSTLELGDSALYLCASSLSSGGDFTDTQYFGPGTRLTVL.

This clonotype was counted ten times or more. The chain uses TRBV4-1 and TRBJ1-1; D is perhaps TRBD1 (6 bases). This CDR3 spans 13 amino acids. Germline V lookup: CDR1 MGHRA, CDR2 YSYEKL. With 0 bases removed from V and 11 bases from J, the gap between germline ends came to 13 bases. CDR3 region: CASSQDQGGSAFF. As DNA, the CDR3 is TGCGCCAGCAGCCAAGATCAAGGGGGGAGTGCTTTCTTT.

Ten or more counts support this clonotype. The chain has TRBV7-9 and TRBJ2-5; 10 bases agree with TRBD1. The germline CDR1 and CDR2 sequences are SEHNR and FQNEAQ (reference sequence). After removal of 4 bases from V and 1 base from J, the junction contained 9 bases not matched to a gene. The CDR3 extends over 17 amino acids. The chain's CDR3 is CASSSSRQGALQETQYF. The DNA of the CDR3 is TGTGCCAGCAGCTCCTCCAGACAGGGGGCCCTCCAAGAGACCCAGTACTTC.

This clonotype was seen more than once but under ten times. The rearrangement joins TRBV11-2 to TRBJ2-3; D is unresolved. Trimming stripped 4 bases from V and 3 bases from J, with 14 bases between. Per the germline V gene, CDR1 is SGHAT and CDR2 is FQNNGV. This CDR3 has 15 amino acids. This chain's CDR3 is CASSSPPGVTDTQYF. CDR3 bases: TGTGCCAGCAGCTCCCCCCCTGGGGTAACAGATACGCAGTATTTT.

This clonotype has a handful of counts. V usage is TRBV7-9 and J usage is TRBJ2-4; 9 positions match TRBD1. The germline V gene encodes CDR1 SEHNR and CDR2 FQNEAQ (reference sequence). The CDR3 consists of 15 residues. V lost 4 bases and J lost 7; bases outside the gene matches: 8. The CDR3 sequence: CASSSRDRDTNIQYF. CDR3 DNA sequence: TGTGCCAGCAGCTCGCGGGACAGGGATACTAACATTCAGTACTTC.

The chain uses TRBV9 and TRBJ2-1, with 7 bases identical to TRBD2. This CDR3 comprises 11 residues. CDR1 is SGDLS and CDR2 is YYNGEE in the germline V gene. Trimming cost V 7 bases and J 13 bases; bases outside gene matches: 8. The CDR3 nucleotides read TGTGCCAGCGGCAGCGGGGTGGGACAGTTCTTC. This sequence encodes CASGSGVGQFF.

This clonotype has at least ten counts. The rearrangement uses TRBV15 and TRBJ1-2; D is uncertain. The length of the CDR3 is 14 residues. From germline, CDR1 is LNHNV and CDR2 YYDKDF (reference sequence). The V gene lost 1 base and the J gene lost 8 bases, with 14 bases spanning the gap. The CDR3 sequence: CATSRAAPLDGYTF. In DNA, the CDR3 is TGTGCCACCAGCAGAGCGGCGCCTCTGGACGGCTACACCTTC.

This clonotype has a handful of counts. V gene TRBV20-1 combines with J gene TRBJ1-5, with 7 positions matching TRBD1. The J segment lost 2 bases and the V segment lost 4 bases, leaving 2 bases of the junction unmatched. CDR3 length: 13 residues. The germline V gene encodes CDR1 DFQATT and CDR2 SNEGSKA (reference sequence). The CDR3 DNA is TGCAGTGCTACAACAGGGGGCAATCAGCCCCAGCATTTT. It encodes CSATTGGNQPQHF.

The V gene is TRBV5-6, the J gene TRBJ1-6; a weak D match, TRBD1 (5 bases). V gave up 1 base and J gave up 3 bases, with 8 bases separating them. The germline gives CDR1 SGHDT, CDR2 YYEEEE. This CDR3 has 15 residues. CDR3 loop: CASSLLQGYNSPLHF. CDR3 bases: TGTGCCAGCAGCTTGTTGCAGGGCTATAATTCACCCCTCCACTTT.

This clonotype was counted only a few times. The J gene is TRBJ2-7, the V gene TRBV20-1; 8 nucleotides line up with TRBD2. The CDR3 has 16 residues. The J segment lost 2 bases and the V segment lost 0 bases, leaving 9 bases of the junction unmatched. The V gene's germline CDR1 is DFQATT and CDR2 SNEGSKA (reference sequence). CDR3 nucleotides: TGCAGTGCTAGAGATCGGGCACTAGCGGTTCCCTACGAGCAGTACTTC. It encodes CSARDRALAVPYEQYF.

This clonotype was seen only a few times. The rearrangement joins TRBV7-3 to TRBJ2-1; 8 positions match TRBD2. The CDR3 is 15 residues long. With 4 bases clipped from V and 4 bases from J, the junction kept 6 bases outside the gene matches. Looked up from germline, CDR1 is SGHTA and CDR2 is FQGTGA. The CDR3 is CASSSGVAGYNEQFF. DNA for the CDR3: TGTGCCAGCAGCTCCGGGGTAGCGGGGTACAATGAGCAGTTCTTC.

The chain uses TRBV12-3 or TRBV12-4 and TRBJ2-5; 7 bases are a match to TRBD1. The CDR3 runs to 14 residues. With V trimmed by 3 bases and J by 5 bases, 6 bases remained unmatched. This chain's CDR3 is CASSLETGPETQYF. CDR3 coding DNA: TGTGCCAGCAGTTTGGAGACAGGGCCGGAGACCCAGTACTTC.

The chain uses TRBV10-3 and TRBJ1-2; possibly TRBD1 for D (5 bases). The CDR3 contains 12 residues. The germline V and J ends were trimmed by 8 bases and 8 bases, with 15 bases remaining between them. Germline values: CDR1 ENHRY, CDR2 SYGVKD. The CDR3 DNA sequence: TGTGCCATCGCAACGGGGCCTGGCGGCTACACCTTC. Translating gives CAIATGPGGYTF.

This chain connects TRBV2 to TRBJ1-1; D ambiguous. The CDR3 covers 16 residues. Trimming cost V 0 bases and J 3 bases, with 14 bases left between them. From germline, CDR1 is SNHLY and CDR2 FYNNEI. In DNA form, the CDR3 reads TGTGCCAGCAGTGAAGCGTCTGGGGTTTTGGACACTGAAGCTTTCTTT. It translates to CASSEASGVLDTEAFF.

This clonotype was picked up a small number of times. The chain combines TRBV6-5 with TRBJ1-1, with 9 bases matching TRBD1. Germline CDR1 MNHEY, CDR2 SVGAGI. V lost 3 bases to trimming and J lost 6 bases; unmatched junction nucleotides: 17. This CDR3 comprises 18 residues. Here the CDR3 DNA reads TGTGCCAGCAGTTATCGCGGGACAGGGTATATTGAACAGGCTGAAGCTTTCTTT. It encodes CASSYRGTGYIEQAEAFF.

This chain uses TRBV29-1 with TRBJ2-1; 14 bases match TRBD2. V gave up 6 bases and J gave up 9 bases; unmatched junction bases: 4. The CDR3 contains 13 residues. Germline CDR1 SQVTM, CDR2 ANQGSEA. The DNA of the CDR3 is TGCAGCGTCCGGACTAGCGGGAGGAGTGAGCAGTTCTTC. As protein: CSVRTSGRSEQFF.

This chain links TRBV11-2 with TRBJ2-3; D unclear. Per germline, CDR1 SGHAT and CDR2 FQNNGV. The CDR3 is 13 amino acids. V lost 6 bases to trimming and J lost 4 bases, with 11 bases between them. Here the CDR3 reads CASRRWSSDTQYF. CDR3 coding DNA: TGTGCCAGCAGACGCTGGTCATCAGATACGCAGTATTTT.

CDR3 in amino acids: CASSHFLAGDPDTQYF. As DNA, the CDR3 is TGTGCCAGCAGCCACTTTCTAGCGGGGGATCCAGATACGCAGTATTTT. The chain joins TRBV6-1 to TRBJ2-3; the match to TRBD2 covers 10 bases. CDR3 length: 16 amino acids. Germline V gene sequence: CDR1 MNHNS, CDR2 SASEGT. The trim removed 6 bases at V and 4 bases at J, leaving 10 bases unmatched.

This clonotype was counted a few times. This chain links TRBV5-5 with TRBJ1-1; TRBD1 might be the D (5 bases). Trimming stripped 2 bases from V and 1 base from J, with 15 bases between. The CDR3 length is 16 residues. Germline-derived CDR1 and CDR2 are SGHKS and YYEKEE (reference sequence). CDR3 in amino acids: CASSLVRARANTEAFF. The CDR3 coding sequence is TGTGCCAGCAGCTTAGTTAGGGCCAGGGCGAACACTGAAGCTTTCTTT.